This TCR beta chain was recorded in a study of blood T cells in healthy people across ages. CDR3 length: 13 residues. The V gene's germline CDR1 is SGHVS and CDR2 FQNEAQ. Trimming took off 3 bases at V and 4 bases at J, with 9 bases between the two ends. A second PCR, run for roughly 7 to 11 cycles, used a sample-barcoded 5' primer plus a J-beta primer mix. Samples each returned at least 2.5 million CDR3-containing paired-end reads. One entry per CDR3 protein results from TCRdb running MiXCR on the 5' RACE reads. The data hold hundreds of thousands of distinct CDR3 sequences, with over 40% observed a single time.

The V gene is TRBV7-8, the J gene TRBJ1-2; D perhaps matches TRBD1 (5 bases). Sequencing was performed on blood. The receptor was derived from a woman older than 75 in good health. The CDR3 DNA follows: TGTGCCAGCAGCTTCCCTGGGACCTATGGCTACACCTTC. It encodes CASSFPGTYGYTF.